This TCR beta chain was sequenced in a study of cytomegalovirus exposure and HLA in healthy donors. Study-wide results and limits: A highly shared variant cluster was judged a likely technical artifact. In an earlier analysis, in under 700 donors, most V segments appeared productive either ~87% or ~30% of the time. With high specificity and sensitivity, the classifier reportedly diagnosed cytomegalovirus status.

Worth noting for this clone: The antigen remains undetermined.

V trimming: 5 bases; J trimming: 2 bases; junction bases outside the gene matches: 6. Germline V CDR1 and CDR2: SGHAT, FQNNGV. The CDR3 has 15 amino acids. A multiplex PCR was run with 60 Vbeta primers and 13 Jbeta primers. Original processing methods: A follow-up analysis tallied 65 million to 80 million unique TCR beta chains, approximately 10 million shared. The data were produced by immunoSEQ multiplex PCR, yet TCRdb's version contains in-frame clones alone and is incomplete. V and J calls and clone size come straight from that table; D and trimming were deduced from the DNA. The sample holds 95,000 to 150,000 clones; 81% are singletons and the top ten take 2% to 2.5%.

Source material: PBMCs. The V gene is TRBV11-2, the J gene TRBJ1-3; 7 bases are a match to TRBD1. This clonotype was sampled from a woman between 40 and 50 years old in good health and CMV-seronegative. This CDR3 is CASSHRQGTGNTIYF. CDR3 nucleotide sequence: TGTGCCAGCAGCCACCGACAGGGTACTGGAAACACCATATATTTT.